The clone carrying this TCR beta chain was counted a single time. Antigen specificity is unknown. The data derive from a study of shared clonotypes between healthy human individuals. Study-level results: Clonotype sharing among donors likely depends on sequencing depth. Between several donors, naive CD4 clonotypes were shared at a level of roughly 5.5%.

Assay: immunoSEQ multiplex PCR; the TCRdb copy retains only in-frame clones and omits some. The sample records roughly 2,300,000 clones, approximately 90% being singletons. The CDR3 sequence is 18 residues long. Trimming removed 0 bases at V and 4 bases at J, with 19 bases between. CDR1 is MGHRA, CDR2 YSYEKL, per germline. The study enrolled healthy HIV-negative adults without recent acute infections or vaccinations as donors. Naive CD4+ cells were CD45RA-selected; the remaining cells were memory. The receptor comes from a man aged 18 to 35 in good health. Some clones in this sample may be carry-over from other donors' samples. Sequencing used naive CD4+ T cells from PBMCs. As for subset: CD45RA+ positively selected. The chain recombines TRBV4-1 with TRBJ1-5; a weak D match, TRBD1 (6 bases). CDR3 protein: CASSQEGRGGLGNQPQHF. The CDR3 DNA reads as TGCGCCAGCAGCCAAGAGGGCAGGGGTGGTTTGGGAAATCAGCCCCAGCATTTT.